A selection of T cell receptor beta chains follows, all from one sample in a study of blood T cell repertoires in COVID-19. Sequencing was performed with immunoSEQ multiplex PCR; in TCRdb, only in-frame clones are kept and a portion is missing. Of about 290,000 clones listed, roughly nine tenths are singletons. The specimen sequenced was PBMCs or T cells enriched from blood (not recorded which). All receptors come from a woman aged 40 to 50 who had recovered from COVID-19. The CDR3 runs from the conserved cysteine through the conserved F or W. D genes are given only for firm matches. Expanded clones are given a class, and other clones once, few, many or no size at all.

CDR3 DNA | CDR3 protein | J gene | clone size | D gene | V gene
TGTGCCAGCAGCCCCGTCAACACGGGTGGTAACTATGGCTACACCTTC | CASSPVNTGGNYGYTF | TRBJ1-2 | - | - | TRBV7-9
TGTGCCAGCAGCTTAGCCAGATTCCCCAACACCGGGGAGCTGTTTTTT | CASSLARFPNTGELFF | TRBJ2-2 | - | - | TRBV7-8
TGTGCCAGCAGCCAGAACCGGGACAGGGAGGGTGGCTACACCTTC | CASSQNRDREGGYTF | TRBJ1-2 | - | TRBD1 | TRBV4-2
TGTGCCAGTAGTCTCCTGAGGGTGAACACTGAAGCTTTCTTT | CASSLLRVNTEAFF | TRBJ1-1 | - | - | TRBV19
TGTGCCAGCTCACCAAGCGATACGCCGAACACTGAAGCTTTCTTT | CASSPSDTPNTEAFF | TRBJ1-1 | - | - | TRBV18
TGTGCCAGCTCACCAGGATCTGAGATTGGACAGGGGCCTACCCTTGGCTACACCTTC | CASSPGSEIGQGPTLGYTF | TRBJ1-2 | - | TRBD1 | TRBV18
TGTGCCAGCAGCGCTCTACCCGGGACAGGGGGGCCCTCCTACAATGAGCAGTTCTTC | CASSALPGTGGPSYNEQFF | TRBJ2-1 | - | TRBD1 | TRBV7-6
TGCGCCAGCAGTAGGAGGGACAACTATGGCTACACCTTC | CASSRRDNYGYTF | TRBJ1-2 | - | - | TRBV10-2
TGTGCCATCAGTGAGTCTCTAGCGGGAGGGCGGCGGGACGAGCAGTACTTC | CAISESLAGGRRDEQYF | TRBJ2-7 | - | TRBD2 | TRBV10-3
TGCGCCAGCAGCTGGGACCCTCGGGGGTATGGCTACACCTTC | CASSWDPRGYGYTF | TRBJ1-2 | - | - | TRBV5-1
TGCGCCAGCAGCCCCCTACCCGGGACTAGCTCATACAATGAGCAGTTCTTC | CASSPLPGTSSYNEQFF | TRBJ2-1 | once | TRBD2 | TRBV4-1
TGCGCCAGCAATCCTCACAAGACAGGGGGGCTCTATAATTCACCCCTCCACTTT | CASNPHKTGGLYNSPLHF | TRBJ1-6 | - | TRBD1 | TRBV10-1
TGTGCCTGGAGTGTATGGGGGGTTGGAGAGACCCAGTACTTC | CAWSVWGVGETQYF | TRBJ2-5 | - | - | TRBV30
TGCGCCAGCAGCGTGACTAGCGGGGTTTTTAACGAGCAGTACTTC | CASSVTSGVFNEQYF | TRBJ2-7 | - | TRBD2 | TRBV5-1
TGTGCCAGCAAGGAAAACAGGGTTGACTATGGCTACACCTTC | CASKENRVDYGYTF | TRBJ1-2 | - | - | TRBV2
TGTGCCAGCAGTTTCGGGGGCTATGGCTACACCTTC | CASSFGGYGYTF | TRBJ1-2 | - | - | TRBV12-3/TRBV12-4
TGTGCCAGCAGCAGGGACAGGGTTGGCTACACCTTC | CASSRDRVGYTF | TRBJ1-2 | once | TRBD1 | TRBV5-5
TGTGCCAGCAGCGTAGGAGCGGGAGGGCCGGGAGATACGCAGTATTTT | CASSVGAGGPGDTQYF | TRBJ2-3 | - | TRBD2 | TRBV9
TGTGCCAGTAGTATCGCAGGGGGGTCTGGGGCCAACGTCCTGACTTTC | CASSIAGGSGANVLTF | TRBJ2-6 | - | - | TRBV19
TGTGCCAGCAGTTACGTGGACAGGGGGCCTGGCTACACCTTC | CASSYVDRGPGYTF | TRBJ1-2 | - | TRBD1 | TRBV6-6
TGTGCCAGCAGACCCAATAGCGTACCAGATACGCAGTATTTT | CASRPNSVPDTQYF | TRBJ2-3 | - | - | TRBV7-3
TGTGCCAGCAGTCTTCACTACGCCGGGACACCTAATCAGCCCCAGCATTTT | CASSLHYAGTPNQPQHF | TRBJ1-5 | - | - | TRBV27
TGTGCCAGCAGCCAAGATGGTGGACTTATTGGGACCTACAATGAGCAGTTCTTC | CASSQDGGLIGTYNEQFF | TRBJ2-1 | few | - | TRBV4-2
TGTGCCAGCAGTTACTCGATTCGCAGGTCTGGAAACACCATATATTTT | CASSYSIRRSGNTIYF | TRBJ1-3 | few | - | TRBV6-5
TGTGCCAGCAGTTTAGGGAGAAACTATGGCTACACCTTC | CASSLGRNYGYTF | TRBJ1-2 | - | - | TRBV12-3/TRBV12-4
TGTGCCAGCAGCCCCCAATCGACAGGGGGCGCGGAGACCCAGTACTTC | CASSPQSTGGAETQYF | TRBJ2-5 | - | TRBD1 | TRBV11-2
TGTGCCATCAGTGAGTGGGGACACCAAGGGCAGTTCTTC | CAISEWGHQGQFF | TRBJ2-1 | - | - | TRBV10-3
TGTGCCAGCGGGAGACAGGGGAACTATGGCTACACCTTC | CASGRQGNYGYTF | TRBJ1-2 | few | TRBD1 | TRBV27
TGTGCCAGCAGTTACAGGAGACTCGCTAGCACAGATACGCAGTATTTT | CASSYRRLASTDTQYF | TRBJ2-3 | - | - | TRBV6-6
TGTGCCTGGAATTCGAGGGGGCAACGGGACTATGGCTACACCTTC | CAWNSRGQRDYGYTF | TRBJ1-2 | few | TRBD1 | TRBV30
TGTGCCAGCAGTTACCAGGGCCTGGCCTACGAGCAGTACTTC | CASSYQGLAYEQYF | TRBJ2-7 | once | - | TRBV6-2/TRBV6-3
TGCAGTGCCTCAGGGTCCTATGGCTACACCTTC | CSASGSYGYTF | TRBJ1-2 | - | - | TRBV20-1
TGTGCCAGCTCATCCGGAGCTAACTATGGCTACACCTTC | CASSSGANYGYTF | TRBJ1-2 | - | - | TRBV18
TGTGCCACCAGCAGAGGGTTACAGAGCAATCAGCCCCAGCATTTT | CATSRGLQSNQPQHF | TRBJ1-5 | - | - | TRBV15
TGTGCCACCCTCCCATATGACAGGGGAAGCAACTATGGCTACACCTTC | CATLPYDRGSNYGYTF | TRBJ1-2 | - | TRBD1 | TRBV10-3
TGCGCCAGCAGTCAGAGGACAGGGGACTACGAGCAGTACTTC | CASSQRTGDYEQYF | TRBJ2-7 | - | TRBD1 | TRBV10-1
TGTGCCAGCAGCTTAGATGGGACAGGGGGCTCCTATGGCTACACCTTC | CASSLDGTGGSYGYTF | TRBJ1-2 | - | TRBD1 | TRBV7-2
TGTGCCAGCTCACCAGGGCCTGAGGGGGACTATGGCTACACCTTC | CASSPGPEGDYGYTF | TRBJ1-2 | - | - | TRBV18
TGCGCCAGCAGCCAAGAAGCGACAGGACGGAATGAAAAACTGTTTTTT | CASSQEATGRNEKLFF | TRBJ1-4 | - | - | TRBV4-3
TGCGCCAGCAGCGCCCCGACAGGGAGAGGTGGTGAAGCTTTCTTT | CASSAPTGRGGEAFF | TRBJ1-1 | few | TRBD1 | TRBV5-1
TGTGCCAGCAGCCCCAGGGTACAGGGTAGTGGCTACACCTTC | CASSPRVQGSGYTF | TRBJ1-2 | - | - | TRBV3-1/TRBV3-2
TGTGCCTGGAGCGCTGAAGGGACAGGGGTTTTTTACGAGCAGTACTTC | CAWSAEGTGVFYEQYF | TRBJ2-7 | once | TRBD1 | TRBV30